Each of the 8 T cell receptor beta chains below was sequenced from the same sample in a study of cytomegalovirus exposure and HLA in healthy donors. With 60 Vbeta and 13 Jbeta primers, the PCR was carried out. TCRdb keeps only in-frame clones here, not all; method: immunoSEQ multiplex PCR. Among roughly 190,000 clones listed, around 81% were seen once. The sequenced material came from PBMCs. These receptor sequences come from a man aged 18-30 years in good health and CMV-seronegative.

The V call is TRBV7-3, the J call TRBJ2-2; D unresolved. Germline loops: CDR1 SGHTA, CDR2 FQGTGA. Trimming shortened V by 5 bases and J by 0 bases, and 13 bases separated the two germline ends. This CDR3 region has 16 residues. The CDR3 loop reads CASSLSPQANTGELFF. CDR3 DNA sequence: TGTGCCAGCAGCCTTAGCCCCCAAGCGAACACCGGGGAGCTGTTTTTT.

This chain links TRBV14 with TRBJ2-7; D is uncertain. The CDR3 contains 14 residues. Trimming cost V 1 base and J 0 bases, with 7 bases left between them. Germline CDR1 and CDR2: SGHDN and FVKESK. The chain's CDR3 is CASSQGLFSYEQYF. In nucleotides, the CDR3 is TGTGCCAGCAGCCAAGGACTTTTCTCCTACGAGCAGTACTTC.

This clone came up once. The gene calls are TRBV28 and TRBJ1-1, with 7 positions matching TRBD1. Unmatched junction bases numbered 13, after V lost 5 bases and J lost 1 base. CDR3 length: 17 residues. Germline CDR1 is MDHEN and CDR2 is SYDVKM. The CDR3 bases are TGTGCCAGCAGTCTAAACAGGGGATTAATCACGAACACTGAAGCTTTCTTT. Translated: CASSLNRGLITNTEAFF.

This chain links TRBV19 with TRBJ2-1, with D hard to call. The CDR3 runs 15 residues. V gave up 1 base and J gave up 5 bases, with 12 bases separating them. Germline V gives CDR1 LNHDA, CDR2 SQIVND (reference sequence). The chain's CDR3 is CASSIGDIIDNEQFF. The CDR3, as DNA: TGTGCCAGTAGTATAGGAGATATTATCGACAATGAGCAGTTCTTC.

This chain joins TRBV7-6 and TRBJ1-3, with a weak D call TRBD1 (5 bases). Germline V CDR1 and CDR2: SGHVS, FNYEAQ. Trimming shortened V by 2 bases and J by 11 bases, and 13 bases separated the two germline ends. The length of the CDR3 is 13 residues. CDR3 residues: CASSLRGMGPIYF. The CDR3 DNA follows: TGTGCCAGCAGCTTAAGGGGAATGGGCCCCATATATTTT.

The J gene is TRBJ2-5, the V gene TRBV6-5; tentatively, D is TRBD1 (6 bases). Per germline, CDR1 MNHEY and CDR2 SVGAGI. The CDR3 is 15 residues long. V was trimmed by 5 bases and J by 3 bases, leaving 16 bases between them. Here the CDR3 reads CASSPRTGIKETQYF. CDR3 nucleotide sequence: TGTGCCAGCAGTCCACGTACAGGGATCAAAGAGACCCAGTACTTC.

J is TRBJ2-6 and V is TRBV10-2; no clear D gene. CDR1 is WSHSY and CDR2 is SAAADI in the germline V gene. The CDR3 extends over 16 amino acids. V lost 7 bases and J lost 0, with 13 bases in between. The CDR3 bases are TGCGCCAGCAAACTTTCCCAAAGCTCTGGGGCCAACGTCCTGACTTTC. Its translation: CASKLSQSSGANVLTF.

V usage is TRBV5-1 and J usage is TRBJ2-5; 7 nucleotides line up with TRBD1. Germline V gene lookup returns CDR1 SGHRS and CDR2 YFSETQ. The CDR3 is 15 amino acids. V lost 0 bases and J lost 11; bases outside the gene matches: 13. CDR3 amino acids: CASSLDRTGIFQQYF. DNA for the CDR3: TGCGCCAGCAGCTTGGATCGGACAGGCATATTCCAACAGTACTTC. Full variable domain (outside the CDR3, taken from reference TRBV5-1 and TRBJ2-5): KAGVTQTPRYLIKTRGQQVTLSCSPISGHRSVSWYQQTPGQGLQFLFEYFSETQRNKGNFPGRFSGRQFSNSRSEMNVSTLELGDSALYLCASSLDRTGIFQQYFGPGTRLLVL.